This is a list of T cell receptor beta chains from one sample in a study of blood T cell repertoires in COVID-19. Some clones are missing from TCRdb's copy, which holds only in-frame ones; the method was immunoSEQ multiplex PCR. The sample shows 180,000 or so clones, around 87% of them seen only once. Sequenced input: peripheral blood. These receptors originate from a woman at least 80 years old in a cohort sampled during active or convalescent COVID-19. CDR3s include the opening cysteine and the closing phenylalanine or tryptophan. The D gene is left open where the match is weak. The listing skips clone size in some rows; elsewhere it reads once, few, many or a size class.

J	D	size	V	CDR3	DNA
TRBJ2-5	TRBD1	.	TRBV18	CASSPPGASGGVETQYF	TGTGCCAGCTCACCACCGGGGGCTTCAGGGGGCGTCGAGACCCAGTACTTC
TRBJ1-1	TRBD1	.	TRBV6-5	CASISRTGNTEAFF	TGTGCCAGCATCTCACGGACAGGAAACACTGAAGCTTTCTTT
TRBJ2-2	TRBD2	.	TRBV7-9	CASSPRTSGSVDTGELFF	TGTGCCAGCAGCCCACGGACTAGCGGGAGTGTCGACACCGGGGAGCTGTTTTTT
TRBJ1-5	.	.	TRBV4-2	CASSQELGGLGQPQHF	TGTGCCAGCAGCCAAGAGCTAGGCGGTTTGGGTCAGCCCCAGCATTTT
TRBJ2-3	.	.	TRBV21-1	CASITPGLLTDTQYF	TGTGCCAGCATTACCCCCGGACTACTCACAGATACGCAGTATTTT
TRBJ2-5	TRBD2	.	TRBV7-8	CASSLAGGGGETQYF	TGTGCCAGCAGCTTGGCGGGGGGTGGAGGAGAGACCCAGTACTTC
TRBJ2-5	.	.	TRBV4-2	CASSQGERGTQYF	TGTGCCAGCAGCCAAGGGGAACGGGGGACCCAGTACTTC
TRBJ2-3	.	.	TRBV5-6	CASSSGAPSTDTQYF	TGTGCCAGCAGCTCTGGGGCCCCTAGCACAGATACGCAGTATTTT
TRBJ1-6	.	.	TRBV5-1	CASSLVGPRTVYNSPLHF	TGCGCCAGCAGCCTTGTGGGGCCCCGGACAGTCTATAATTCACCCCTCCACTTT
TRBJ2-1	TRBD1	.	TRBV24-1	CATSDPRTGPNSYNEQFF	TGTGCCACCAGTGACCCGCGGACAGGGCCTAACTCCTACAATGAGCAGTTCTTC
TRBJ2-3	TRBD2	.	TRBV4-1	CASSQLAGNTQYF	TGCGCCAGCAGCCAGTTAGCGGGGAATACGCAGTATTTT
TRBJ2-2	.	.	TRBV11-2	CASSSTAGILGELFF	TGTGCCAGCAGCTCAACGGCCGGGATACTCGGGGAGCTGTTTTTT
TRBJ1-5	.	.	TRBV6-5	CASSYSWTEGNQPQHF	TGTGCCAGCAGTTACTCGTGGACGGAGGGCAATCAGCCCCAGCATTTT
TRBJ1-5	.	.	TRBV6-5	CASRTGVQPQHF	TGTGCCAGCAGGACAGGAGTTCAGCCCCAGCATTTT
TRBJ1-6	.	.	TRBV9	CASSVGALPHNSPLHF	TGTGCCAGCAGCGTAGGGGCTCTACCTCATAATTCACCCCTCCACTTT
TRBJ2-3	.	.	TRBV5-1	CASRSTLQSTDTQYF	TGCGCCAGTCGAAGTACCCTACAGAGCACAGATACGCAGTATTTT
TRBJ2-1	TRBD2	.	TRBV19	CASSLPSGGADEQFF	TGTGCCAGTAGTTTACCTAGCGGGGGGGCCGATGAGCAGTTCTTC
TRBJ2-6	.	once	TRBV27	CASSLSLSWSSGANVLTF	TGTGCCAGCAGTTTATCTCTCAGCTGGAGCTCTGGGGCCAACGTCCTGACTTTC
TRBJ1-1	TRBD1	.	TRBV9	CASSVNPLGTGSAEAFF	TGTGCCAGCAGCGTAAATCCCCTCGGGACAGGGTCGGCTGAAGCTTTCTTT
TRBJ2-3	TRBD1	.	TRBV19	CASTLPGQGSTDTQYF	TGTGCCAGTACCTTACCGGGACAGGGCTCCACAGATACGCAGTATTTT
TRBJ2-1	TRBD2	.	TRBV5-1	CASSTSGGSYNEQFF	TGCGCCAGCAGCACCAGCGGGGGCTCCTACAATGAGCAGTTCTTC
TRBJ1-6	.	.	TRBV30	CAWSTAAVDSPLHF	TGTGCCTGGAGTACCGCGGCAGTAGATTCACCCCTCCACTTT
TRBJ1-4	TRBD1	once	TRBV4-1	CASSQDPGTGRLVGEKLFF	TGCGCCAGCAGCCAAGATCCGGGGACAGGGAGGTTAGTCGGTGAAAAACTGTTTTTT
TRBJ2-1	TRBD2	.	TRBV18	CASSPGTSGGYNEQFF	TGTGCCAGCTCACCCGGGACTAGCGGGGGATACAATGAGCAGTTCTTC
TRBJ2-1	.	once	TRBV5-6	CASSSFPRLSSYNEQFF	TGTGCCAGCAGCTCCTTCCCAAGACTAAGCTCCTACAATGAGCAGTTCTTC
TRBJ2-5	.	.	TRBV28	CASRGEGSGETQYF	TGTGCCAGCAGGGGAGAGGGCTCGGGAGAGACCCAGTACTTC
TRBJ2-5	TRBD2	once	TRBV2	CASSLLANQETQYF	TGTGCCAGCAGCTTACTAGCGAACCAAGAGACCCAGTACTTC
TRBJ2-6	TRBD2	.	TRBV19	CASNGGTVSGANVLTF	TGTGCCAGTAACGGGGGGACGGTCTCTGGGGCCAACGTCCTGACTTTC
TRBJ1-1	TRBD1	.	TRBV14	CASSHDRGGMVDTEAFF	TGTGCCAGCAGCCACGACAGGGGGGGGATGGTGGACACTGAAGCTTTCTTT
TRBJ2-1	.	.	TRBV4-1	CASSLVGGEQFF	TGCGCCAGCAGCCTGGTCGGAGGTGAGCAGTTCTTC
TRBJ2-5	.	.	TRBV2	CASSDRGTQYF	TGTGCCAGCAGTGATCGCGGGACCCAGTACTTC
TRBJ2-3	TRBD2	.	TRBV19	CASSGGTSGSPSTDTQYF	TGTGCCAGTAGTGGTGGGACTAGCGGGAGCCCTAGCACAGATACGCAGTATTTT
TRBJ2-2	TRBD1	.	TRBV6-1	CASSERRGRGLSGELFF	TGTGCCAGCAGTGAAAGGCGGGGCAGGGGGCTGTCCGGGGAGCTGTTTTTT
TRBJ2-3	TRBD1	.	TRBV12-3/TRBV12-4	CASSPRGFDTQYF	TGTGCCAGCAGTCCCAGGGGGTTCGATACGCAGTATTTT
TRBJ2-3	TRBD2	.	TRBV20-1	CSASPSGDTQYF	TGCAGTGCTAGTCCTAGCGGAGATACGCAGTATTTT
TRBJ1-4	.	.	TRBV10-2	CASSESREKLFF	TGCGCCAGCAGTGAGTCGAGGGAAAAACTGTTTTTT
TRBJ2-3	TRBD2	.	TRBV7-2	CASSLVRRGGGTQYF	TGTGCCAGCAGCTTAGTTCGGCGGGGGGGCGGTACGCAGTATTTT
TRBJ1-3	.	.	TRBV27	CASSARTASGNTIYF	TGTGCCAGCAGTGCCCGGACAGCTTCTGGAAACACCATATATTTT
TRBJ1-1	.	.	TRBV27	CASSLWDMNTEAFF	TGTGCCAGCAGTTTATGGGACATGAACACTGAAGCTTTCTTT
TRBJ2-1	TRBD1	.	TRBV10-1	CASTKDRGRPNEQFF	TGCGCCAGCACCAAGGACAGGGGGCGTCCTAATGAGCAGTTCTTC
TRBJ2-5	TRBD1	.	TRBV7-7	CASRTGTGEFETQYF	TGTGCCAGCAGAACCGGGACAGGGGAGTTTGAGACCCAGTACTTC
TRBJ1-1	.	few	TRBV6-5	CASRPPQNTEAFF	TGTGCCAGCAGGCCCCCACAGAACACTGAAGCTTTCTTT